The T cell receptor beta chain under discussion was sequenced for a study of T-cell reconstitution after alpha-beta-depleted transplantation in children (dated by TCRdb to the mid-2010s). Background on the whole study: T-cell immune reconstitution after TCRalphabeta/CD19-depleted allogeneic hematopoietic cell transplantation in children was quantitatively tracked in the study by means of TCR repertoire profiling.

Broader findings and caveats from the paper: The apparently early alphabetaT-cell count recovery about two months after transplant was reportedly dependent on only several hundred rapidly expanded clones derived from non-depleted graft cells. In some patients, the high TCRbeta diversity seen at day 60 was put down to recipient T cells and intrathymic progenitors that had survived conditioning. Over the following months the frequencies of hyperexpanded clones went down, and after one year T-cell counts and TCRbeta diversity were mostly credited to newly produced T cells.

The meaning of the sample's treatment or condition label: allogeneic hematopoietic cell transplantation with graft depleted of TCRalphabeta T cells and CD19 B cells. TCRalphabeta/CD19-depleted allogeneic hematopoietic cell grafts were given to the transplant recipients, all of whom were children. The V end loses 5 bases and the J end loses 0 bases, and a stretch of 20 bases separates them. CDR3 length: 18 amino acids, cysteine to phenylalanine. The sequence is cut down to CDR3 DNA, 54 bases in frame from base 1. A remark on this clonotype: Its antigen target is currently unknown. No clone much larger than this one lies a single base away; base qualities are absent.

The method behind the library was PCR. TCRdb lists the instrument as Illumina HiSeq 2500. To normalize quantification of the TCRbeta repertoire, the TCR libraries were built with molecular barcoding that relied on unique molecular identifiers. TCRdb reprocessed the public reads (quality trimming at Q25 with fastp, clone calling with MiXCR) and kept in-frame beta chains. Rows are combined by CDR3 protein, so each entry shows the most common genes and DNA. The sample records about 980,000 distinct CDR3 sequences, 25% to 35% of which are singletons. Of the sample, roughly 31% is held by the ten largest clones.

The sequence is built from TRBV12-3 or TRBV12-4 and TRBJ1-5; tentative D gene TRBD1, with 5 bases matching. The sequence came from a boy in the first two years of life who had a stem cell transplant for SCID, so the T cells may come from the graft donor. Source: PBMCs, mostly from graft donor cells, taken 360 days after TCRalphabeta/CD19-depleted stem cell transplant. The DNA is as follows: TGTGCCAGCAGTATTAGGGGATCCAGACTAAATAGCAATCAGCCCCAGCATTTT. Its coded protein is CASSIRGSRLNSNQPQHF.